Following are 5 T cell receptor beta chains from one sample sequenced in a study of shared clonotypes between healthy human individuals. Data came from immunoSEQ multiplex PCR; TCRdb stores just in-frame clones and leaves some out. The sample gives fewer than 650,000 clones, 76% of which show up once; 10% to 15% is in the top ten. Sequencing was performed on PBMCs. These TCRs come from a woman between 35 and 50 years old in good health. Some clones in this sample may be carry-over from other donors' samples.

This clone came up a few times. The chain has TRBV21-1 and TRBJ2-1; TRBD2, the table's D call, lacks a check against the DNA. TRBV21-1 is deemed a pseudogene. The CDR3 covers 16 residues. This chain's CDR3 is CASSKGIAGALDEQFF. The CDR3 DNA reads as TGTGCCAGCAGCAAAGGAATAGCGGGAGCCCTGGATGAGCAGTTCTTC.

V is TRBV4-1 and J is TRBJ2-5; D might be TRBD2 (6 bases). TRBJ2-7 explains the end of the DNA better; the J call may be wrong. In germline, CDR1 is MGHRA, CDR2 YSYEKL. This CDR3 spans 15 amino acids. This CDR3 reads CASSLGPGADYEQYF. Written as DNA, the CDR3 is TGCGCCAGCAGCCTGGGACCGGGAGCAGACTACGAGCAGTACTTC.

This chain connects TRBV27 to TRBJ1-5, with D maybe TRBD1 (6 bases). Germline V gene sequence: CDR1 MNHEY, CDR2 SMNVEV (reference sequence). V was pared by 2 bases and J by 3 bases, with 14 bases between. The CDR3 extends over 16 amino acids. CDR3 DNA: TGTGCCAGCAGTTTACGGGGGGCAGGAGACAATCAGCCCCAGCATTTT. It specifies CASSLRGAGDNQPQHF.

The chain employs TRBV2 and TRBJ1-2; unclear D gene. The CDR3 runs 13 residues. Trimming shortened V by 2 bases and J by 0 bases, and 4 bases separated the two germline ends. The germline CDR1 and CDR2 sequences are SNHLY and FYNNEI. The CDR3 DNA sequence: TGTGCCAGCAGTGAAAGGGCTAACTATGGCTACACCTTC. Translation gives CASSERANYGYTF.

CDR3 DNA: TGCAGTGCTAGAGACGGACGAACAGCCACCTTC. It encodes CSARDGRTATF. The genes are TRBV20-1 and TRBJ1-2; D uncertain. Per germline, CDR1 DFQATT and CDR2 SNEGSKA (reference sequence). This CDR3 comprises 11 residues. Trimming took off 0 bases at V and 13 bases at J, with 12 bases between the two ends.